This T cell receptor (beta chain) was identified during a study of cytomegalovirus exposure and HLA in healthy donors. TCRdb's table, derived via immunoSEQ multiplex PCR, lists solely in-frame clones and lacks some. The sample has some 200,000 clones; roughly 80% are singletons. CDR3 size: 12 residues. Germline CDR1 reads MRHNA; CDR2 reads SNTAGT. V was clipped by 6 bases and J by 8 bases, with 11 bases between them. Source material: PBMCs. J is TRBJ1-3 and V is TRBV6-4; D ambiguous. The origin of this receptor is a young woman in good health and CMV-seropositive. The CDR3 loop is CASRKTRDTIYF. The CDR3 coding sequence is TGTGCCAGCAGAAAGACCCGGGACACCATATATTTT.